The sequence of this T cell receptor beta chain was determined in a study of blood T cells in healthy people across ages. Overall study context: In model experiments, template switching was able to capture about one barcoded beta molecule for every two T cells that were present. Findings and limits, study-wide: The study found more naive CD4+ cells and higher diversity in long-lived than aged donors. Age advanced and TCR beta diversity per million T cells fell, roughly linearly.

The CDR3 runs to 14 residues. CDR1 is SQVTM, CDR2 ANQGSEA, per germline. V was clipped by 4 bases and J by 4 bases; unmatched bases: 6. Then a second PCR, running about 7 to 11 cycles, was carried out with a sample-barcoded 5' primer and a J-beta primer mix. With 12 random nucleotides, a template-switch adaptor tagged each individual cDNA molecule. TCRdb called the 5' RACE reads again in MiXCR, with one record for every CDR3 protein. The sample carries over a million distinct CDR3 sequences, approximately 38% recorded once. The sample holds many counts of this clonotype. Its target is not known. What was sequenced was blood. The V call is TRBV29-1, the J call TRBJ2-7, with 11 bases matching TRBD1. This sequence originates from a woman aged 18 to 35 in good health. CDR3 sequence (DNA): TGCAGCGTTGGACCGGGACAGGGGGAATACGAGCAGTACTTC. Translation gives CSVGPGQGEYEQYF.